The clone carrying this T cell receptor beta chain came up many times. Its specificity is not known. TCRdb re-called the 5' RACE reads with MiXCR, one entry per CDR3 protein. Of roughly 47,000 distinct CDR3 sequences listed, approximately 4.5% were seen once; the top ten hold around 5%. This specimen comes from a study of neurological immune-mediated disorders. The germline V gene encodes CDR1 SGHDT and CDR2 YYEEEE. This CDR3 has 17 amino acids. After removal of 1 base from V and 0 bases from J, the junction contained 9 bases not matched to a gene. Findings and caveats of the study: HTLV-1-associated myelopathy had the most TCR clonal expansion, whereas multiple sclerosis had the least (lower than in healthy controls).

Specimen: PBMCs. This chain joins TRBV5-6 and TRBJ2-5, with TRBD2 matching 7 bases. This clonotype was obtained from a woman aged 55-69 years with multiple sclerosis. The CDR3 loop is CASSLIVSGVYQETQYF. The CDR3 DNA sequence: TGTGCCAGCAGCTTGATCGTGAGCGGGGTGTACCAAGAGACCCAGTACTTC.